Shown below are 13 T cell receptor beta chains from a single sample sequenced in a study of Graves' ophthalmopathy and Graves' hyperthyroidism. Using RNA transcripts, the TCR beta CDR3 regions were amplified. After a first-round RT-PCR with HTBI primers, a second-round multiplex PCR was run. MiXCR was run by TCRdb on the multiplex PCR reads, yielding one entry per CDR3 protein. The table shows about 740,000 distinct CDR3 sequences, with around 40% occurring only once. The sample consisted of peripheral blood. Source of these receptors: an adult man with Graves' ophthalmopathy.

In this sample, this clonotype turned up many times. The J gene is TRBJ1-2, the V gene TRBV29-1; a weak D match, TRBD1 (6 bases). Looked up from germline, CDR1 is SQVTM and CDR2 is ANQGSEA. The V end was cut by 0 bases, the J end by 4 bases, with 15 bases between. CDR3 length equals 15 residues. CDR3 region: CSVEDVGGRAYGYTF. Written as DNA, the CDR3 is TGCAGCGTTGAAGATGTAGGGGGGCGCGCCTATGGCTACACCTTC.

The J gene is TRBJ2-7, the V gene TRBV7-2, with D perhaps being TRBD1 or TRBD2 (5 bases each). V was shortened by 1 base and J by 9 bases, with 16 bases between the two germline ends. The CDR3 covers 14 residues. Germline loops: CDR1 SGHTA, CDR2 FQGNSA. The CDR3 reads CASSLEWSGGGQYF. The CDR3 nucleotides are TGTGCCAGCAGCTTAGAATGGAGTGGTGGGGGGCAGTACTTC.

This clonotype appeared a few times. V is TRBV10-3 and J is TRBJ1-2; 9 positions agree with TRBD1. The germline V gene has CDR1 ENHRY and CDR2 SYGVKD. V lost 10 bases to trimming and J lost 7 bases; unmatched junction nucleotides: 13. CDR3 size: 14 residues. The CDR3 nucleotides are TGTGCCAGCAGACTAGTACAGGGGGCAGGTGGCTACACCTTC. This encodes CASRLVQGAGGYTF.

This clonotype was seen just once. An end of the junction differs from the germline gene, which may be a read error. The chain has TRBV7-6 and TRBJ2-5; D not resolved. This CDR3 comprises 12 residues. Germline V gives CDR1 SGHVS, CDR2 FNYEAQ. The chain's CDR3 is CAGSLAQETQYF. Here the CDR3 DNA reads TGTGCCGGCAGCTTAGCACAAGAGACCCAGTACTTC.

This clonotype has a count of ten or more. The junction does not match germline at one end; this may be a read error. The CDR3 spells CASNARTSGENQYF. CDR3 in DNA: TGTGCCAGCAATGCACGGACTAGCGGAGAGAACCAGTACTTC. The rearrangement joins TRBV2 to TRBJ2-5; TRBD2 aligns across 10 bases. Per germline, CDR1 SNHLY and CDR2 FYNNEI. There are 14 residues in the CDR3. The full variable domain, with the rest looked up from reference TRBV2 and TRBJ2-5, is EPEVTQTPSHQVTQMGQEVILRCVPISNHLYFYWYRQILGQKVEFLVSFYNNEISEKSEIFDDQFSVERPDGSNFTLKIRSTKLEDSAMYFCASNARTSGENQYFGPGTRLLVL.

This clonotype was seen many times. The rearrangement links TRBV10-1 to TRBJ2-5; D is uncertain. Trimming pared 3 bases from V and 2 bases from J, leaving 16 bases between. The length of the CDR3 is 16 residues. Germline lookup yields CDR1 WNHNN and CDR2 SYGVQD (reference sequence). The CDR3 DNA sequence: TGCGCCAGCAGTGATCCCCGCGAAGGGAATCAAGAGACCCAGTACTTC. Translating gives CASSDPREGNQETQYF.

For this clonotype: A much larger clone lies a single base off, so this may be a read error. The J gene is TRBJ2-5, the V gene TRBV9, with D possibly matching TRBD2 (8 bases). Per the germline V gene, CDR1 is SGDLS and CDR2 is YYNGEE. The CDR3 runs to 15 residues. Trimming stripped 4 bases from V and 3 bases from J, with 16 bases between. The CDR3: CASSSGGQNKETQYF. DNA for the CDR3: TGTGCCAGCAGCAGCGGGGGACAGAATAAAGAGACCCAGTACTTC.

The V and J genes are TRBV7-9 and TRBJ2-1; D might be TRBD2 (6 bases). Germline values: CDR1 SEHNR, CDR2 FQNEAQ (reference sequence). The CDR3 is 15 amino acids. V lost 2 bases and J 0 bases, leaving 8 bases between the germline ends. Written as DNA, the CDR3 is TGTGCCAGCAGCTTAACGGGGGACTCCTACAATGAGCAGTTCTTC. It translates to CASSLTGDSYNEQFF.

The chain is built from TRBV19 and TRBJ1-5; 11 positions match TRBD1. The CDR3 totals 17 residues. CDR1 and CDR2 (germline): LNHDA, SQIVND (reference sequence). Trimming at V came to 6 bases and at J to 1 base, leaving 8 bases not matched to a gene. DNA of the CDR3: TGTGCCAGTAGCGCCGGGACAGGGGGTTCCAGCAATCAGCCCCAGCATTTT. This translates into CASSAGTGGSSNQPQHF.

This rearrangement joins TRBV20-1 to TRBJ2-7, with D possibly TRBD2 on 5 matching bases. This CDR3 has 13 residues. The V and J ends lost 2 bases and 5 bases respectively, with 13 bases between them. In germline, CDR1 is DFQATT, CDR2 SNEGSKA (reference sequence). The DNA for the CDR3 is TGCAGTGCTAGACAAAGCGGAGTAAACGAGCAGTACTTC. Its translation: CSARQSGVNEQYF.

The chain is built from TRBV12-5 and TRBJ1-1; maybe TRBD1 (5 bases). Germline CDR1 reads LGHNT; CDR2 reads FRNRAP. The CDR3 has 12 residues. The germline V and J ends were trimmed by 7 bases and 1 base, with 7 bases remaining between them. The CDR3 nucleotides are TGTGCTAGTGACACAGGGAACACTGAAGCTTTCTTT. Its protein product is CASDTGNTEAFF.

The table lists this clonotype with many counts. This chain connects TRBV29-1 to TRBJ1-2, with a possible D match to TRBD1 (5 bases). Germline V gene lookup returns CDR1 SQVTM and CDR2 ANQGSEA. V lost 0 bases, J lost 8 bases, and 13 bases lay in between. The CDR3 runs to 13 residues. The CDR3 reads CSVEDEGLDGYTF. The CDR3 DNA is TGCAGCGTTGAAGATGAGGGGTTGGACGGCTACACCTTC.

CDR3 loop: CASSRTVTYGYTF. The CDR3 bases are TGTGCCAGCAGCCGGACAGTGACGTATGGCTACACCTTC. The V and J genes are TRBV7-9 and TRBJ1-2, with D perhaps matching TRBD1 (6 bases). The CDR3 totals 13 residues. V gave up 5 bases and J gave up 5 bases, with 12 bases separating them. Per germline, CDR1 SEHNR and CDR2 FQNEAQ (reference sequence).